The next 28 T cell receptor beta chains were all read from a single sample in a study of T cells in Graves' hyperthyroidism and ophthalmopathy. Amplification targeted TCR beta CDR3 regions from RNA transcripts. In the first-round RT-PCR of the TCR CDR3, the HTBI primer set was used. TCRdb reprocessed the multiplex PCR reads via MiXCR and lists one record per CDR3 protein. Altogether hundreds of thousands of distinct CDR3 sequences are present, about 15% being singletons, with the ten largest covering about 50%. The sample comprised blood. The source is a woman aged 60-75 years with Graves' ophthalmopathy.

This clonotype has ten or more counts. The J gene is TRBJ1-5, the V gene TRBV25-1; no clear D gene. The CDR3 consists of 13 residues. CDR1 MGHDK and CDR2 SYGVNS come from the germline V gene. V gave up 2 bases and J gave up 5 bases, with 7 bases separating them. CDR3 nucleotide sequence: TGTGCCAGCAGTGAAGGTGGTTATCAGCCCCAGCATTTT. This sequence encodes CASSEGGYQPQHF.

Regarding this clonotype: One base away lies a much larger clone, so this may be a sequencing read error. The J gene is TRBJ1-5, the V gene TRBV27; no firm D call. CDR1 and CDR2 from the germline V gene are MNHEY and SMNVEV (reference sequence). CDR3 length: 16 residues. Trimming removed 5 bases from V and 0 bases from J, with 14 bases in between. This CDR3 reads CASSRMVVYSNQPQHF. DNA for the CDR3: TGTGCCAGCAGTAGGATGGTGGTTTATAGCAATCAGCCCCAGCATTTT.

This clonotype has a handful of counts. This rearrangement joins TRBV9 to TRBJ2-1; D perhaps matches TRBD2 (5 bases). Germline CDR1 reads SGDLS; CDR2 reads YYNGEE. V was pared by 3 bases and J by 12 bases, with 16 bases between. This CDR3 spans 13 amino acids. CDR3 in DNA: TGTGCCAGCAGCGCCGACGACCGGGAAGGGCAGTTCTTC. The encoded protein is CASSADDREGQFF.

This clonotype was counted many times. The rearrangement uses TRBV3-1 and TRBJ2-7; no clear D gene. In germline, CDR1 is LGHDT, CDR2 YNNKEL (reference sequence). Trimming removed 5 bases from V and 3 bases from J, with 11 bases in between. This CDR3 comprises 13 residues. The CDR3 nucleotides read TGTGCCAGCAGCAATTCCCCCCACTACGAGCAGTACTTC. Translating gives CASSNSPHYEQYF.

This clonotype was detected many times. The V gene is TRBV7-9, the J gene TRBJ1-4; the D is unclear. Looked up from germline, CDR1 is SEHNR and CDR2 is FQNEAQ (reference sequence). The CDR3 runs 14 residues. The ends were cut back, 3 bases at V and 7 bases at J, with 12 bases in the middle. CDR3 region: CASSFETASEKLFF. The CDR3 DNA follows: TGTGCCAGCAGCTTCGAGACGGCGTCTGAAAAACTGTTTTTT.

In this sample, this clonotype turned up a few times. The J gene is TRBJ1-2, the V gene TRBV28; D ambiguous. The CDR3 sequence is 11 residues long. V dropped 10 bases and J dropped 2 bases, with 8 bases sitting between them. The V gene's germline CDR1 is MDHEN and CDR2 SYDVKM. CDR3 coding DNA: TGTGCCAACAAGGGAAACTATGGCTACACCTTC. The encoded protein is CANKGNYGYTF.

Many counts were recorded for this clonotype. The chain uses TRBV5-8 and TRBJ1-1; D perhaps matches TRBD1 (6 bases). Trimming removed 5 bases at V and 1 base at J, with 9 bases between. Germline CDR1 SGHTS, CDR2 YDEGEE. This CDR3 comprises 13 residues. Here the CDR3 DNA reads TGTGCCAGCAGACGACAGGAGAACACTGAAGCTTTCTTT. The encoded protein is CASRRQENTEAFF.

CDR3 sequence: CASSQDAQTDTQYF. The DNA for the CDR3 is TGCGCCAGCAGCCAAGATGCCCAGACAGATACGCAGTATTTT. The chain employs TRBV4-3 and TRBJ2-3, with no clear D. V was cut by 0 bases and J by 3 bases, with 7 bases left in between. The CDR3 contains 14 residues. Germline CDR1 reads LGHNA; CDR2 reads YSLEER.

This clonotype was detected many times. The chain links TRBV20-1 to TRBJ2-5; no clear D gene. The CDR3 consists of 11 residues. CDR1 is DFQATT and CDR2 is SNEGSKA in the germline V gene (reference sequence). The V gene lost 3 bases and the J gene lost 1 base, with 3 bases spanning the gap. This chain's CDR3 is CSARGQETQYF. CDR3 DNA: TGCAGTGCTAGGGGCCAAGAGACCCAGTACTTC.

The sample holds a few counts of this clonotype. The chain has TRBV28 and TRBJ1-5; no clear D gene. CDR1 is MDHEN, CDR2 SYDVKM, per germline. Trimming stripped 3 bases from V and 0 bases from J, with 12 bases between. The CDR3 sequence is 16 residues long. The CDR3 spells CASSLAIALSNQPQHF. The DNA for the CDR3 is TGTGCCAGCAGTTTGGCCATCGCACTTAGCAATCAGCCCCAGCATTTT.

The V call is TRBV6-1, the J call TRBJ1-5, with TRBD1 matching over 7 bases. Germline V gene data show CDR1 as MNHNS and CDR2 as SASEGT. CDR3 size: 16 residues. V dropped 3 bases and J dropped 4; count of bases not matched to a gene: 9. This chain's CDR3 is CASSDIGGQMNQPQHF. DNA of the CDR3: TGTGCCAGCAGTGATATTGGGGGACAGATGAATCAGCCCCAGCATTTT.

The sample holds a few counts of this clonotype. The V call is TRBV20-1, the J call TRBJ1-2; TRBD1 is a possible D gene (5 bases). CDR3 length equals 14 residues. Trimming cost V 3 bases and J 8 bases, with 19 bases left between them. Germline V lookup: CDR1 DFQATT, CDR2 SNEGSKA (reference sequence). CDR3 region: CSASRLGQGDGYTF. In DNA, the CDR3 is TGCAGTGCTAGTCGGTTGGGTCAGGGTGACGGCTACACCTTC.

Ten or more counts support this clonotype. The V gene is TRBV18, the J gene TRBJ1-1; TRBD1 is a possible D gene (6 bases). The CDR3 has 15 residues. Trimming pared 2 bases from V and 0 bases from J, leaving 10 bases between. Looked up from germline, CDR1 is KGHSH and CDR2 is LQKENI. CDR3 in amino acids: CASSPNRDMNTEAFF. The CDR3 DNA is TGTGCCAGCTCACCAAACAGGGATATGAACACTGAAGCTTTCTTT.

The sample holds many counts of this clonotype. The genes are TRBV18 and TRBJ1-1; D may be TRBD1 (5 bases). Germline V gene data show CDR1 as KGHSH and CDR2 as LQKENI. Between the trimmed V and J ends, which lost 6 bases and 2 bases, there was a span of 16 bases. The CDR3 runs 15 residues. The CDR3 reads CASSQGIAGNTEAFF. The CDR3, as DNA: TGTGCCAGCTCTCAGGGTATTGCTGGTAACACTGAAGCTTTCTTT.

V usage is TRBV5-1 and J usage is TRBJ2-5, with a weak D call TRBD2 (6 bases). V was shortened by 0 bases and J by 4 bases, with 13 bases between the two germline ends. The CDR3 extends over 15 amino acids. CDR1 is SGHRS and CDR2 is YFSETQ in the germline V gene. CDR3 coding DNA: TGCGCCAGCAGCTTGGCTTCGCCCGGGGGAGAGACCCAGTACTTC. It codes for CASSLASPGGETQYF.

There are many counts of this clonotype. V gene TRBV18 combines with J gene TRBJ2-1; 7 bases match TRBD1. Losses at the gene ends were 4 bases for V and 7 bases for J; bases not matched to a gene: 13. The V gene's germline CDR1 is KGHSH and CDR2 LQKENI. The CDR3 totals 16 residues. The CDR3 sequence is CASSRSTGYGVNEQFF. CDR3 nucleotides: TGTGCCAGCTCACGATCGACAGGGTATGGGGTGAATGAGCAGTTCTTC.

This rearrangement joins TRBV30 to TRBJ2-4; unclear D gene. V lost 3 bases and J lost 7, with 10 bases in between. Germline V gene data show CDR1 as GTSNPN and CDR2 as SVGIG (reference sequence). CDR3 length equals 12 residues. CDR3 DNA: TGTGCCTGGAGGGAACGGTCCAACATTCAGTACTTC. This sequence encodes CAWRERSNIQYF.

The rearrangement joins TRBV4-2 to TRBJ2-1, with unresolved D. This CDR3 spans 13 amino acids. The V gene's germline CDR1 is LGHNA and CDR2 YNFKEQ. Trimming removed 3 bases from V and 6 bases from J, with 9 bases in between. The CDR3: CASSHEHSNEQFF. CDR3 bases: TGTGCCAGCAGCCATGAGCACTCCAATGAGCAGTTCTTC.

This clonotype was observed a few times. This chain links TRBV12-3 or TRBV12-4 with TRBJ1-4; D may be TRBD1 (5 bases). V lost 6 bases, J lost 5 bases, and 10 bases lay in between. This CDR3 has 13 amino acids. Here the CDR3 DNA reads TGTGCCAGCAGGTATCCAGGGAATGAAAAACTGTTTTTT. Translated, it gives CASRYPGNEKLFF.

This clonotype was seen only once. The chain links TRBV28 to TRBJ1-1, with D possibly TRBD1 on 6 matching bases. Germline-derived CDR1 and CDR2 are MDHEN and SYDVKM. V lost 6 bases and J 6 bases, leaving 14 bases between the germline ends. This CDR3 spans 13 amino acids. The chain's CDR3 is CASRGGLWSEAFF. The DNA for the CDR3 is TGTGCCAGCAGGGGGGGGCTTTGGTCTGAAGCTTTCTTT.

The V call is TRBV9, the J call TRBJ2-5, with D possibly being TRBD1 or TRBD2 (5 bases each). CDR3 length: 14 residues. The V gene lost 0 bases and the J gene lost 0 bases, with 6 bases spanning the gap. The germline CDR1 and CDR2 sequences are SGDLS and YYNGEE. CDR3 region: CASSVAGHQETQYF. The CDR3 nucleotides read TGTGCCAGCAGCGTAGCGGGACACCAAGAGACCCAGTACTTC.

Many counts were recorded for this clonotype. This chain links TRBV24-1 with TRBJ2-7; the D gene could be TRBD1 or TRBD2 (6 bases each). The CDR3 runs 16 residues. V lost 2 bases and J lost 2, with 15 bases in between. Germline lookup yields CDR1 KGHDR and CDR2 SFDVKD. For the CDR3, the DNA is TGTGCCACCAGTGATTCGGCGTACAGGGAGGCCTACGAGCAGTACTTC. It encodes CATSDSAYREAYEQYF.

This clonotype has only a few counts. The rearrangement links TRBV7-9 to TRBJ1-1; 10 bases are a match to TRBD1. Germline trimming cut 5 bases from V and 6 bases from J; bases unmatched to any gene: 12. The CDR3 extends over 16 amino acids. CDR1 SEHNR and CDR2 FQNEAQ come from the germline V gene (reference sequence). For the CDR3, the DNA is TGTGCCAGCAGCCCCTACCGGGACAGGGGTACCCCTGAAGCTTTCTTT. It yields the protein CASSPYRDRGTPEAFF.

This clonotype was seen at least ten times. V is TRBV7-2 and J is TRBJ2-1; D is uncertain. Trimming cost V 5 bases and J 2 bases, with 13 bases left between them. CDR3 length equals 15 residues. Germline-derived CDR1 and CDR2 are SGHTA and FQGNSA. CDR3 coding DNA: TGTGCCAGCAGCCTTACAGTTCCTCCCTACAATGAGCAGTTCTTC. Protein product: CASSLTVPPYNEQFF.

In its sample, this clonotype was seen many times. The chain joins TRBV5-1 to TRBJ1-1, with D unresolved. V dropped 0 bases and J dropped 8 bases, with 14 bases sitting between them. Germline V gives CDR1 SGHRS, CDR2 YFSETQ. The CDR3 contains 14 residues. CDR3 in DNA: TGCGCCAGCAGCTTGGTAACAGCCTCTACCGAAGCTTTCTTT. This gives the protein CASSLVTASTEAFF.

This clonotype has a handful of counts. The chain is built from TRBV5-1 and TRBJ2-7; 8 bases agree with TRBD1. V trimming: 2 bases; J trimming: 1 base; junction bases outside the gene matches: 5. This CDR3 has 15 residues. In germline, CDR1 is SGHRS, CDR2 YFSETQ. The CDR3 DNA follows: TGCGCCAGCAGCTTTTGGACAGGGCCATCCTACGAGCAGTACTTC. As protein: CASSFWTGPSYEQYF.

With respect to this clonotype: One end of the junction is discordant with germline, which a read error may explain. The rearrangement joins TRBV11-2 to TRBJ2-7, with TRBD2 matching 16 bases. Germline V gene lookup returns CDR1 SGHAT and CDR2 FQNNGV. This CDR3 spans 15 amino acids. For the CDR3, the DNA is TGCGCCAGCAGCTCGGGACTAGCGGGGGGGCGTGAGCAGTACTTC. Translated: CASSSGLAGGREQYF. The full variable domain, with the rest looked up from reference TRBV11-2 and TRBJ2-7, is EAGVAQSPRYKIIEKRQSVAFWCNPISGHATLYWYQQILGQGPKLLIQFQNNGVVDDSQLPKDRFSAERLKGVDSTLKIQPAKLEDSAVYLCASSSGLAGGREQYFGPGTRLTVT.

On this clonotype itself: This likely comes from a read error, as the CDR3 has no conserved phenylalanine or tryptophan at its end. The chain links TRBV6-5 to TRBJ1-1; no reliable D call. The CDR3 consists of 13 residues. Germline V lookup: CDR1 MNHEY, CDR2 SVGAGI. V was trimmed by 2 bases and J by 1 base, leaving 5 bases between them. The CDR3 sequence is CASSYGGNTEAFL. DNA for the CDR3: TGTGCCAGCAGTTACGGCGGGAACACTGAAGCTTTCCTT.